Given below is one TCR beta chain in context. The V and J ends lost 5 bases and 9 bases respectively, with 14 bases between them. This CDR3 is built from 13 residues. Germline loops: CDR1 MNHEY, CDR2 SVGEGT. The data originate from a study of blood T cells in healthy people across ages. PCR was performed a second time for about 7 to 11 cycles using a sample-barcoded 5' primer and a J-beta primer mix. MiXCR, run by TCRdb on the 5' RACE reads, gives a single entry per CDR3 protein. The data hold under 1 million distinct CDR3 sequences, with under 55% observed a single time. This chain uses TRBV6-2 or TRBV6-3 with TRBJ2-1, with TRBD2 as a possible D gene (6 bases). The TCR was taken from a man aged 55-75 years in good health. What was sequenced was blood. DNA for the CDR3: TGTGCCAGCAGTCCGACTAGACGTCCTGAGCAGTTCTTC. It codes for CASSPTRRPEQFF.